The 5 T cell receptor beta chains in this list originate from one sample, sequenced in a study of cytomegalovirus exposure and HLA in healthy donors. The assay was immunoSEQ multiplex PCR, and TCRdb's table has in-frame clones only and misses some. The sample lists approximately 150,000 clones; roughly 83% were seen once. The specimen was PBMCs. All receptors come from a man younger than 45 in good health and CMV-seropositive.

The rearrangement links TRBV28 to TRBJ2-1, with a possible D match to TRBD1 (6 bases). The CDR3 length is 15 residues. Looked up from germline, CDR1 is MDHEN and CDR2 is SYDVKM. The ends were cut back, 2 bases at V and 6 bases at J, with 14 bases in the middle. CDR3 region: CASSLPGQILNEQFF. In DNA, the CDR3 is TGTGCCAGCAGTTTACCAGGACAGATCCTCAATGAGCAGTTCTTC.

J is TRBJ1-2 and V is TRBV7-9, with TRBD1 identical over 8 bases. The germline CDR1 and CDR2 sequences are SEHNR and FQNEAQ (reference sequence). The CDR3 sequence is 16 residues long. The junction had 8 bases not matched to a gene; V was cut back by 0 bases and J by 5 bases. CDR3 bases: TGTGCCAGCAGCTTAGCGTCAGGACAGGGCATTTATGGCTACACCTTC. Encoded protein: CASSLASGQGIYGYTF.

CDR3 nucleotide sequence: TGTGCCAGCAGTTCGTCAAGGACTAGCGTAACCTACGAGCAGTACTTC. Translating gives CASSSSRTSVTYEQYF. This chain joins TRBV28 and TRBJ2-7; 9 bases fit TRBD2. After removal of 4 bases from V and 2 bases from J, the junction contained 9 bases not matched to a gene. The CDR3 extends over 16 amino acids. The germline V gene encodes CDR1 MDHEN and CDR2 SYDVKM.

This clone was detected only once. This chain connects TRBV27 to TRBJ2-4; 8 nucleotides line up with TRBD1. Germline CDR1 and CDR2: MNHEY and SMNVEV (reference sequence). The CDR3 has 14 residues. With V trimmed by 5 bases and J by 6 bases, 6 bases remained unmatched. CDR3 DNA sequence: TGTGCCAGCAGTAAGCAGGGGGCGGCAAACATTCAGTACTTC. Protein: CASSKQGAANIQYF.

The rearrangement uses TRBV7-2 and TRBJ1-1; TRBD1 might be the D (5 bases). Per the germline V gene, CDR1 is SGHTA and CDR2 is FQGNSA. Trimming removed 8 bases from V and 4 bases from J, with 20 bases in between. This CDR3 is built from 15 residues. The CDR3 protein is CASGFPRVVSTEAFF. CDR3 sequence (DNA): TGTGCCAGCGGTTTCCCCAGGGTGGTGTCCACTGAAGCTTTCTTT. Supplemented by reference TRBV7-2 and TRBJ1-1, the full variable domain reads GAGVSQSPSNKVTEKGKDVELRCDPISGHTALYWYRQSLGQGLEFLIYFQGNSAPDKSGLPSDRFSAERTGGSVSTLTIQRTQQEDSAVYLCASGFPRVVSTEAFFGQGTRLTVV.